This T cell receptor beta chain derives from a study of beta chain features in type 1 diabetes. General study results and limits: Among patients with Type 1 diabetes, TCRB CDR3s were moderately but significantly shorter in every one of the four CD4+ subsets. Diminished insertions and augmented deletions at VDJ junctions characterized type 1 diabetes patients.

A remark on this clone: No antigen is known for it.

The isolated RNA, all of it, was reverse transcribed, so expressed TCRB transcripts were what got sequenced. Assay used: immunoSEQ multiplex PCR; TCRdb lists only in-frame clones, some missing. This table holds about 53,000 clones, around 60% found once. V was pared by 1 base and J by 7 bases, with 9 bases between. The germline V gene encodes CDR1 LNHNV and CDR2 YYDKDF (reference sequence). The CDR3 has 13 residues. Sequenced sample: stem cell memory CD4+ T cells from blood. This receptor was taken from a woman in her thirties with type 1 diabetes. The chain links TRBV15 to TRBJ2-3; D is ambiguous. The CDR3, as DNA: TGTGCCACCAGCAGAGGAACAGCTTATACGCAGTATTTT. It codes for CATSRGTAYTQYF.